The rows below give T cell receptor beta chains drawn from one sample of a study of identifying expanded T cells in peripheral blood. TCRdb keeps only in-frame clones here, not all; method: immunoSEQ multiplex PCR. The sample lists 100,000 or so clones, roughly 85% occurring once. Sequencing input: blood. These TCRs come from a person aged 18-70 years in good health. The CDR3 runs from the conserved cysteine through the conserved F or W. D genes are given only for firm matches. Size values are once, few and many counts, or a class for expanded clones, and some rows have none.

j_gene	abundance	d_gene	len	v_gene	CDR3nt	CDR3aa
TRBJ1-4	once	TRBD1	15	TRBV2	TGTGCCAGCAGTGCCCCAGGGGGCTCTAATGAAAAACTGTTTTTT	CASSAPGGSNEKLFF
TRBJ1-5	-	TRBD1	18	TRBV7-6	TGTGCCAGCAGCGTTTCCGGGACAGGGGGCTTAAACAATCAGCCCCAGCATTTT	CASSVSGTGGLNNQPQHF
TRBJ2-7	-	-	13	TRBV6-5	TGTGCCAGCACCCCTGGAGGGTGGCAGGAGCAGTACTTC	CASTPGGWQEQYF
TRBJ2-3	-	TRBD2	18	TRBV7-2	TGTGCCAGCAGCTTAGCTAGCTCTCGGGGGGGGGCCCCAGATACGCAGTATTTT	CASSLASSRGGAPDTQYF
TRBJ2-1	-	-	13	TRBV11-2	TGTGCCAGCAGCTTAGAGGGCCCCGTAAGGCAGTTCTTC	CASSLEGPVRQFF
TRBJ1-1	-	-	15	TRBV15	TGTGCCACCAGCAGAAGCCGGTCCATGAACACTGAAGCTTTCTTT	CATSRSRSMNTEAFF
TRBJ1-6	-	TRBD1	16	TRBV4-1	TGCGCCAGCAGCCAAGATGGACAGGGGGTTTGGTCACCCCTCCACTTT	CASSQDGQGVWSPLHF
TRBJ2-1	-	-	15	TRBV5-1	TGCGCCAGCAGCTTGGTGGGGGGGCCAGATGCTGAGCAGTTCTTC	CASSLVGGPDAEQFF
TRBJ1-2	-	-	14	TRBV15	TGTGCCACCTCTGCGGGGGTCACAGAATATGGCTACACCTTC	CATSAGVTEYGYTF
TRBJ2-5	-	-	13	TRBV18	TGTGCCAGCTCACCAATACTTAAGGAGACCCAGTACTTC	CASSPILKETQYF
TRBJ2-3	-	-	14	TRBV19	TGTGCCAGTAGTATAAGTCAATGGACAGATACGCAGTATTTT	CASSISQWTDTQYF
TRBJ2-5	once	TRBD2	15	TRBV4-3	TGCGCCAGCAGCCAACGGGCTAGCGGAGAAGAGACCCAGTACTTC	CASSQRASGEETQYF
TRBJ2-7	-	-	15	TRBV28	TGTGCCAGCAGTCAGGGGCAGGGAGAATCTTACGAGCAGTACTTC	CASSQGQGESYEQYF
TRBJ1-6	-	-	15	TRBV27	TGTGCCAGCAGTCGGACAGACCTTTATAATTCACCCCTCCACTTT	CASSRTDLYNSPLHF
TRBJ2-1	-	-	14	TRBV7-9	TGTGCCAGCAGCCTCCCCAGGGGTAAGAATGAGCAGTTCTTC	CASSLPRGKNEQFF
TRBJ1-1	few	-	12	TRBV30	TGTGCCTCGACGGGGGGGCCCACTGAAGCTTTCTTT	CASTGGPTEAFF
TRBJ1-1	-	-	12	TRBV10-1	TGCGCCAGCCTTGTGGGGACGAAAGAAGCTTTCTTT	CASLVGTKEAFF
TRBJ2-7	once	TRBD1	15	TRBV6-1	TGTGCCAGCAGTGAGCAGGGGGTCTGGTCCTACGAGCAGTACTTC	CASSEQGVWSYEQYF
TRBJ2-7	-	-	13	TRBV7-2	TGTGCCAGCAGCTTAGGTACAGCCTACGAGCAGTACTTC	CASSLGTAYEQYF
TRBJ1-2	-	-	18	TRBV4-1	TGCGCCAGCAGCCAAGATAGTGGCAGGGCTTCTCCTAACTATGGCTACACCTTC	CASSQDSGRASPNYGYTF
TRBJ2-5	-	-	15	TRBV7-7	TGTGCCAGCAGCTTCGAGGGGGGGCCTTGGGAGACCCAGTACTTC	CASSFEGGPWETQYF
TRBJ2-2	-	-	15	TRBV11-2	TGTGCCAGCAGTTCCCAGGGGATCGGCACCGGGGAGCTGTTTTTT	CASSSQGIGTGELFF
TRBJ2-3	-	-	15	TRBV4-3	TGCGCCAGCAGCCGGGAATTCGGGAACACAGATACGCAGTATTTT	CASSREFGNTDTQYF
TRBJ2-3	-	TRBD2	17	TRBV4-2	TGTGCCAGCAGCCGCACGCTCACTAGCGGGGGCGCAGATACGCAGTATTTT	CASSRTLTSGGADTQYF
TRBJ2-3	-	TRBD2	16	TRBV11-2	TGTGCCAGCAGCTTAGGCAGCGGGGGGGCTTCAGATACGCAGTATTTT	CASSLGSGGASDTQYF
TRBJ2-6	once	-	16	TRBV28	TGTGCCAGCAGTTTAAGGACCCCCTCTGGGGCCAACGTCCTGACTTTC	CASSLRTPSGANVLTF
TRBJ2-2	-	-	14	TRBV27	TGTGCCAGCAGTCCCAGCCCGAACACCGGGGAGCTGTTTTTT	CASSPSPNTGELFF
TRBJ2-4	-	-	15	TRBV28	TGTGCCAGCAGTCCCCTAGTAGGACAGACAAACATTCAGTACTTC	CASSPLVGQTNIQYF
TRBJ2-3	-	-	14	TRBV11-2	TGTGCCAGCAGCCCACTCACAGGCTACGATACGCAGTATTTT	CASSPLTGYDTQYF
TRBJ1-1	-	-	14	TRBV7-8	TGTGCCAGCACGCCTTTCCCACAGAACACTGAAGCTTTCTTT	CASTPFPQNTEAFF
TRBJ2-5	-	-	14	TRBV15	TGTGCCACCAGCAGAGTGGCCTTCCAAGAGACCCAGTACTTC	CATSRVAFQETQYF
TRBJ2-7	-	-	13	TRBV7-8	TGTGCCAGCAGCTTGGGCAGGGACTACGAGCAGTACTTC	CASSLGRDYEQYF
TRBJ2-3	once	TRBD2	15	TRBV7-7	TGTGCCAGCAGCCGACTAGCGGGGGGGCTCGATACGCAGTATTTT	CASSRLAGGLDTQYF
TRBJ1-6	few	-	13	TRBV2	TGTGCCAGCAGGGCCCTCTGGTCTTACCCCCTCCACTTT	CASRALWSYPLHF
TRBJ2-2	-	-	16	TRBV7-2	TGTGCCAGCAGCTTGGCAGGGGCCGGCAGCACCGGGGAGCTGTTTTTT	CASSLAGAGSTGELFF
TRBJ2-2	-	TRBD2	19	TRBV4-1	TGCGCCAGCAGCCAAGCAGGACTAGCGGGGGGCCCGAACACCGGGGAGCTGTTTTTT	CASSQAGLAGGPNTGELFF
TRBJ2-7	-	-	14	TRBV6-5	TGTGCCAGCAGTTACTCCATCCAAGCCTACGAGCAGTACTTC	CASSYSIQAYEQYF
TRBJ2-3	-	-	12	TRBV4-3	TGCGCCAGCAGCCAAGATGCCGGTACGCAGTATTTT	CASSQDAGTQYF
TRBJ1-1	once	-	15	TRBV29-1	TGCAGCGCGTCAGGGGCAGGACCGGACAGACCTGAAGCTTTCTTT	CSASGAGPDRPEAFF
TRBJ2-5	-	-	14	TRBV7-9	TGTGCCAGCAGCTTCTTAGGGGGACGCGAGACCCAGTACTTC	CASSFLGGRETQYF
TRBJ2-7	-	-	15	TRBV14	TGTGCCAGCAGCCGAGGTCCGCGGGGAACCTACGAGCAGTACTTC	CASSRGPRGTYEQYF
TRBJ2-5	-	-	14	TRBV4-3	TGCGCCAGCAGCCAGACTCTAGGGGAAGAGACCCAGTACTTC	CASSQTLGEETQYF
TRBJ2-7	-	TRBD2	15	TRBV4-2	TGTGCCAGCAGCCCACTAGCGGGGAGATCCTACGAGCAGTACTTC	CASSPLAGRSYEQYF
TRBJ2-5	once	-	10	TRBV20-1	TGCAGTGCTCTGGTCGCTAGCGTTCACTTC	CSALVASVHF
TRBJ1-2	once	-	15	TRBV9	TGTGCCAGCAGCGTAGTGCCAGGGGCGGACTATGGCTACACCTTC	CASSVVPGADYGYTF
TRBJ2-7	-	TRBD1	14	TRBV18	TGTGCCAGCTCACCCCTAACAGGGGTTGAGGAGCAGTACTTC	CASSPLTGVEEQYF
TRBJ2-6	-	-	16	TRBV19	TGTGCCAGCCGTCGGACAGCCTTCTCTGGGGCCAACGTCCTGACTTTC	CASRRTAFSGANVLTF
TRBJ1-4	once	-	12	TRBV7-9	TGTGCCAGCAGCTTAGGGGGCAGGCTACTGTTTTTT	CASSLGGRLLFF
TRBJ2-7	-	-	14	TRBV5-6	TGTGCCAGCAGCTTGGGAAGGGGCCCCTACGAGCAGTACTTC	CASSLGRGPYEQYF
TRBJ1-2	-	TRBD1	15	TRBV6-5	TGTGCCAGCAGTTTCGACCGGGACAGAGACTATGGCTACACCTTC	CASSFDRDRDYGYTF
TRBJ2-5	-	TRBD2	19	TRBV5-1	TGCGCCAGCAGTTCGGTCCGGACTAGCGGGGGAATAACCCTGGAGACCCAGTACTTC	CASSSVRTSGGITLETQYF
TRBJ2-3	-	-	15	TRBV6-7	TGTGCCAGCAGTTACACTAGCAGGCCCCCAGATACGCAGTATTTT	CASSYTSRPPDTQYF
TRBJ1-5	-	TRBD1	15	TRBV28	TGTGCCAGCAGGCGACAGGGGACAGGCAATCAGCCCCAGCATTTT	CASRRQGTGNQPQHF